This T cell receptor (beta chain) originates from a study of tumor-infiltrating lymphocytes in primary liver carcinoma. Study information: Patients, male and female, were 30 to 69 years old.

Blood RNA originated from unsorted whole blood, with germline DNA additionally extracted. In the case of this clonotype: The antigen is unknown.

A primer matching the constant region was used to make TCR beta cDNA from approximately 0.45 ug of total RNA. Libraries covering TCR beta were generated through three nested multiplex PCR rounds (using a slightly modified ARM-PCR). Investigators reported that the first two PCR rounds, at approximately 11 cycles each, used TRBV1-TRBV30 forward primers with a C-beta reverse primer. TCRdb independently ran MiXCR on the multiplex PCR reads; one entry per CDR3 protein. The repertoire includes 300,000 to 350,000 distinct CDR3 sequences, around three fifths of them detected once, and about 6% sits in the top ten. Notes on the study in general: Overlap between tumor regions exceeded overlap of tumor with adjacent tissue or blood. The study found a significantly higher top-250-clone fraction in tumors than in blood (p = 0.039).

Trimming removed 5 bases from V and 0 bases from J, with 17 bases in between. This CDR3 is built from 16 residues. Looked up from germline, CDR1 is DFQATT and CDR2 is SNEGSKA (reference sequence). This TCR came from a man in his forties with primary liver carcinoma and hepatitis B virus infection. The genes are TRBV20-1 and TRBJ1-5; D might be TRBD1 (6 bases). Sequencing input: peripheral blood. The CDR3: CSAGDRSRYSNQPQHF. In DNA, the CDR3 is TGCAGTGCTGGCGACAGGTCCCGTTATAGCAATCAGCCCCAGCATTTT.